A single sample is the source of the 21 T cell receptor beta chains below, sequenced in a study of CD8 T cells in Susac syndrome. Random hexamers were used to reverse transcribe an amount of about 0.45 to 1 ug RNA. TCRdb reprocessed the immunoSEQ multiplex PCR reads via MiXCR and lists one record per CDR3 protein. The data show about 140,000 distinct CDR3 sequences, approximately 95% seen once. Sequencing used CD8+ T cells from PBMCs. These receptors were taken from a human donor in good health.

CDR3 loop: CASSPRRRTGLNNEQFF. CDR3 sequence (DNA): TGTGCCAGCAGCCCCAGGCGACGGACAGGACTTAACAATGAGCAGTTCTTC. The chain carries TRBV7-2 and TRBJ2-1, with 7 bases that match TRBD1. The germline V gene has CDR1 SGHTA and CDR2 FQGNSA. The CDR3 has 17 amino acids. The trim removed 5 bases at V and 5 bases at J, leaving 15 bases unmatched.

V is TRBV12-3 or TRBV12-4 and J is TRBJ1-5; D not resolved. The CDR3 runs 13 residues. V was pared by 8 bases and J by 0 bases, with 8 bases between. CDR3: CASGPLSNQPQHF. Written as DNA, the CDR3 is TGTGCCAGCGGCCCGCTTAGCAATCAGCCCCAGCATTTT.

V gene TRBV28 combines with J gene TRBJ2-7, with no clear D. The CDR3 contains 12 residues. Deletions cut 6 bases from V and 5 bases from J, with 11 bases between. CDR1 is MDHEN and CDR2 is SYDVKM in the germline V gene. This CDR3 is CASSDDPNEQYF. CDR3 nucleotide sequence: TGTGCCAGCAGCGACGACCCCAACGAGCAGTACTTC.

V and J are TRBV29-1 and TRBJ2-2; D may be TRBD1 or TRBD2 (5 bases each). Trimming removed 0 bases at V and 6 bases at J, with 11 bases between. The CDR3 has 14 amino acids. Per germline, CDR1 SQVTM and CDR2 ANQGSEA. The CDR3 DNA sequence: TGCAGCGTTGAAGAGGGGACGGGGTCCGGGGAGCTGTTTTTT. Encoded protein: CSVEEGTGSGELFF.

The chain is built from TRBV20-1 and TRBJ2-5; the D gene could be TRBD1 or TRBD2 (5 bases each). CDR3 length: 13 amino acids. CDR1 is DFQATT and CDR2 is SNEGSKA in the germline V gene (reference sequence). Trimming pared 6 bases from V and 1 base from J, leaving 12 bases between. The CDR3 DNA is TGCAGTGCCAGCGGACAACCCCAAGAGACCCAGTACTTC. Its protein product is CSASGQPQETQYF.

CDR3 nucleotides: TGTGCCAGCGGGCTCGATCTAGCGGGAGTGTCAGATACGCAGTATTTT. Amino acid sequence: CASGLDLAGVSDTQYF. The chain uses TRBV6-1 and TRBJ2-3; TRBD2 matches at 10 bases. Unmatched junction bases numbered 12, after V lost 8 bases and J lost 4 bases. CDR1 is MNHNS, CDR2 SASEGT, per germline. The CDR3 totals 16 residues.

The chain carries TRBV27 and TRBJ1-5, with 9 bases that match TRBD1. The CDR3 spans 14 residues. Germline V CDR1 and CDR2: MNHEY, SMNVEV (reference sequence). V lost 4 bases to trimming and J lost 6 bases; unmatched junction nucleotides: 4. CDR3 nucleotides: TGTGCCAGCAGTTGGATGACAGGGGGTCAGCCCCAGCATTTT. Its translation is CASSWMTGGQPQHF.

CDR3 coding DNA: TGTGCCTCGGGCCTAGCGGGAGTTATGGAGCAGTACTTC. Its translation is CASGLAGVMEQYF. V is TRBV19 and J is TRBJ2-7; TRBD2 matches 10 bases. With 11 bases clipped from V and 7 bases from J, the junction kept 11 bases outside the gene matches. The length of the CDR3 is 13 residues. From germline, CDR1 is LNHDA and CDR2 SQIVND (reference sequence).

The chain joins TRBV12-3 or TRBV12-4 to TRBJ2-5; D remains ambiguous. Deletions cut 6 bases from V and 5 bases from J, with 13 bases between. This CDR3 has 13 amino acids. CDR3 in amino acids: CASSFGYGETQYF. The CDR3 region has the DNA TGTGCCAGCAGCTTCGGTTACGGGGAGACCCAGTACTTC.

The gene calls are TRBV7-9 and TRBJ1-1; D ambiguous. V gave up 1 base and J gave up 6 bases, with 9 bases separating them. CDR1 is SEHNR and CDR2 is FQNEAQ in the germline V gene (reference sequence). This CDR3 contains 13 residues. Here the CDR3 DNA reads TGTGCCAGCAGCTTAGTGGAGATCCCTGAAGCTTTCTTT. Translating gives CASSLVEIPEAFF.

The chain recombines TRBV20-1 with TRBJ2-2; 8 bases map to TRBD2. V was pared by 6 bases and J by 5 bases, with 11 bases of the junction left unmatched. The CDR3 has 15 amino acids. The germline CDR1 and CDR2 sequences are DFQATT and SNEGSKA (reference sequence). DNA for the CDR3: TGCAGTGCGTCGGGAGGCGGGAGGTATACCGGGGAGCTGTTTTTT. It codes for CSASGGGRYTGELFF.

The CDR3 DNA reads TGTGCCAGCAGTTTGCAGGGGGCATACTATGGCTACACCTTC. Encoded protein: CASSLQGAYYGYTF. The chain uses TRBV28 and TRBJ1-2; 8 positions agree with TRBD1. V was pared by 3 bases and J by 3 bases, with 3 bases of the junction left unmatched. CDR1 and CDR2 (germline): MDHEN, SYDVKM. The CDR3 consists of 14 residues.

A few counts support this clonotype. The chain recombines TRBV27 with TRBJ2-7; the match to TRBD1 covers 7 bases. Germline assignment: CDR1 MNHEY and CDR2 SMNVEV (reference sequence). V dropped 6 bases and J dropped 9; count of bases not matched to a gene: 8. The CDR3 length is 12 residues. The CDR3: CASRTQGSWQYF. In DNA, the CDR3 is TGTGCCAGCAGGACACAGGGGTCTTGGCAGTACTTC.

The CDR3 DNA reads as TGTGCCAGCAGCCTCCCCATGGCGGGAAGAGCGGAGACCCAGTACTTC. It translates to CASSLPMAGRAETQYF. The chain is built from TRBV7-9 and TRBJ2-5, with TRBD2 as a possible D gene (6 bases). V dropped 5 bases and J dropped 5 bases, with 21 bases sitting between them. This CDR3 is 16 amino acids long. Germline CDR1 is SEHNR and CDR2 is FQNEAQ (reference sequence).

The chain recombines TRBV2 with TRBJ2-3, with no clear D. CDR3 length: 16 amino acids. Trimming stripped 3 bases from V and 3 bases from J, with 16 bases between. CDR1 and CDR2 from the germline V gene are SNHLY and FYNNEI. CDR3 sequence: CASSDPASGGTDTQYF. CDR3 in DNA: TGTGCCAGCAGTGATCCAGCTAGTGGTGGGACAGATACGCAGTATTTT.

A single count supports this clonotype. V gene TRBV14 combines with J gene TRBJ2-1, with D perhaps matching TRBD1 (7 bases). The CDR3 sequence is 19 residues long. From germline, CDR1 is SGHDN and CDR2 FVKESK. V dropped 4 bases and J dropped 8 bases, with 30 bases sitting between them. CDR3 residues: CASSPPLGSGEQGGDEQFF. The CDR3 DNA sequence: TGTGCCAGCAGCCCTCCGCTCGGCTCGGGGGAACAAGGGGGCGATGAGCAGTTCTTC. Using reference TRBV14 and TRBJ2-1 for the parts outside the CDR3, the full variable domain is EAGVTQFPSHSVIEKGQTVTLRCDPISGHDNLYWYRRVMGKEIKFLLHFVKESKQDESGMPNNRFLAERTGGTYSTLKVQPAELEDSGVYFCASSPPLGSGEQGGDEQFFGPGTRLTVL.

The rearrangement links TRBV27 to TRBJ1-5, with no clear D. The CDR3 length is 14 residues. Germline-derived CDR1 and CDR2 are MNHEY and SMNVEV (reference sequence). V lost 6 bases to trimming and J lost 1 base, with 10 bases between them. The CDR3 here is CASSPFRSNQPQHF. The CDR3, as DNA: TGTGCCAGCAGCCCCTTCAGGAGCAATCAGCCCCAGCATTTT.

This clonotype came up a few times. The CDR3 DNA follows: TGTGCCAGCAGTTTATCCGGGGGCTACGAGCAGTACTTC. The encoded protein is CASSLSGGYEQYF. The chain recombines TRBV27 with TRBJ2-7; a possible D gene is TRBD2 (6 bases). Per germline, CDR1 MNHEY and CDR2 SMNVEV (reference sequence). This CDR3 region has 13 residues. The V end was cut by 0 bases, the J end by 3 bases, with 6 bases between.

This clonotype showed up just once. The CDR3 DNA reads TGTGCCAGCAGCTCGGGAAGCCACGAGCAGTACTTC. This codes for CASSSGSHEQYF. This chain links TRBV7-8 with TRBJ2-7; tentatively, D is TRBD2 (5 bases). V lost 4 bases and J lost 5, with 9 bases in between. Germline CDR1 is SGHVS and CDR2 is FQNEAQ. The CDR3 length is 12 residues.

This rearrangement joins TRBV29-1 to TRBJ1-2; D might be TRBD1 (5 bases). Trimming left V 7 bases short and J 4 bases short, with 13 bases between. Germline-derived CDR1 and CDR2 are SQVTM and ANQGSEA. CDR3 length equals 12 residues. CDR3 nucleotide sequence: TGCAGCGCCGGAGGGGCCGCCTATGGCTACACCTTC. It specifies CSAGGAAYGYTF.

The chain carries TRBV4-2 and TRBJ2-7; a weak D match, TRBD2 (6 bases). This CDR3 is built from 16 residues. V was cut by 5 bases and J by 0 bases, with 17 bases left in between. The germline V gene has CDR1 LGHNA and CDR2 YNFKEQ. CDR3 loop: CASSSRDSPLSYEQYF. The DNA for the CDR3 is TGTGCCAGCAGCTCCCGGGACTCCCCCCTCTCCTACGAGCAGTACTTC.